Listed below are T cell receptor beta chains from one sample, sequenced in a study of Graves' ophthalmopathy and Graves' hyperthyroidism. Each CDR3 protein is one row after TCRdb ran MiXCR on the multiplex PCR reads. The table includes some 520,000 distinct CDR3 sequences, under 15% detected once. The sequenced sample consisted of blood. These receptors all stem from a woman aged 30 to 39 with Graves' ophthalmopathy. The CDR3 runs from the conserved cysteine through the conserved F or W. Each record gives: clone size, V gene, D gene, J gene, CDR3 protein, CDR3 DNA. D genes are given only for firm matches. Where a row states a size, it is once, few, many or the class of an expanded clone; other rows omit it.

>many|TRBV11-1|-|TRBJ2-7
CASSLAAGTGIYEQYF
TGTGCCAGCAGCTTAGCAGCAGGGACGGGGATCTACGAGCAGTACTTC
>few|TRBV6-1|-|TRBJ2-4
CASSVTWDNLSKNIQYF
TGTGCCAGCAGTGTAACATGGGACAACTTGTCCAAAAACATTCAGTACTTC
>many|TRBV6-2/TRBV6-3|-|TRBJ1-1
CASSGPGQGRTEAFF
TGTGCCAGCTCAGGTCCGGGTCAAGGGAGGACTGAAGCTTTCTTT
>-|TRBV4-1|-|TRBJ1-2
CASSQSFLGLGYTF
TGCGCCAGCAGCCAATCTTTTCTGGGCTTGGGCTACACCTTC
>many|TRBV28|-|TRBJ2-5
CATTEAGRETQYF
TGTGCCACCACTGAGGCTGGTCGGGAGACCCAGTACTTC
>-|TRBV19|-|TRBJ1-1
CASEIIYGEAFF
TGTGCCAGCGAGATTATCTATGGTGAAGCTTTCTTT
>many|TRBV6-5|-|TRBJ2-5
CASSYSGGGETQYF
TGTGCCAGCAGTTACTCGGGGGGCGGGGAGACCCAGTACTTC
>many|TRBV7-6|-|TRBJ1-2
CASSRQRGPDTYGYTF
TGTGCCAGCAGCAGACAGCGGGGGCCGGATACTTATGGCTACACCTTC
>many|TRBV2|-|TRBJ1-1
CASRPAPHPRGTEAFF
TGTGCCAGCAGGCCAGCCCCCCACCCTAGAGGCACTGAAGCTTTCTTT
>many|TRBV6-1|-|TRBJ1-1
CASGSTEAFF
TGTGCTAGTGGGAGCACTGAAGCTTTCTTT
>many|TRBV28|TRBD1|TRBJ2-5
CASSLKAGGVETQYF
TGTGCCAGCAGTTTGAAAGCAGGGGGCGTAGAGACCCAGTACTTC
>few|TRBV7-6|-|TRBJ2-5
CASSLLGLTGVGRETQYF
TGTGCCAGCAGCTTATTGGGGCTAACGGGAGTAGGTCGAGAGACCCAGTACTTC
>many|TRBV5-1|-|TRBJ1-1
CASSFFRGRDRTEAFF
TGCGCCAGCAGCTTTTTCCGGGGGCGAGATAGAACTGAAGCTTTCTTT
>many|TRBV30|-|TRBJ1-2
CAWKFSGGYTF
TGTGCCTGGAAGTTTTCCGGTGGCTACACCTTC